Listed below are T cell receptor beta chains from one sample, sequenced in a study of CD8 T cells in ankylosing spondylitis. TCRdb independently ran MiXCR on the 5' RACE reads; one entry per CDR3 protein. The sample holds 300,000 to 350,000 distinct CDR3 sequences, about 14% seen once. Sequenced: blood, either unsorted or a sorted T cell fraction (not recorded which). These receptors all stem from a male donor with ankylosing spondylitis or in good health (not recorded which). CDR3s include the opening cysteine and the closing phenylalanine or tryptophan. A D gene is named only where the DNA matches it firmly. The size field is filled for only some rows; it gives once, few, many or a size class.

j_call,v_call,clone_size,d_call,cdr3_nt,cdr3_aa
TRBJ2-7,TRBV5-1,few,.,TGCGCCAGCGCCCAGGATGGGGCCTTCGACAACGAGCAGTACTTC,CASAQDGAFDNEQYF
TRBJ2-1,TRBV5-1,.,TRBD1,TGCGCCAGCAGTGGACAGGGGTTCCAGTCTACCTACAATGAGCAGTTCTTC,CASSGQGFQSTYNEQFF
TRBJ1-6,TRBV7-9,few,.,TGTGCCAGCAGCTCTTGGACACTACATAATTCACCCCTCCACTTT,CASSSWTLHNSPLHF
TRBJ2-5,TRBV10-3,many,TRBD2,TGTGCCACCTCCGGGGGGTTGGAGACCCAGTACTTC,CATSGGLETQYF
TRBJ2-3,TRBV6-1,.,TRBD2,TGTGCCAGCAGCCCACTAGCGGAGAGCACAGATACGCAGTATTTT,CASSPLAESTDTQYF
TRBJ1-6,TRBV5-1,many,.,TGCGCCAGCAGCTTAGATCTACAAAGGGGCCCCCTCCACTTT,CASSLDLQRGPLHF
TRBJ2-7,TRBV20-1,few,TRBD1,TGCAGTGCCCTGGACAGGGTGCGACCGGGAGACGAGCAGTACTTC,CSALDRVRPGDEQYF
TRBJ2-7,TRBV12-3/TRBV12-4,few,.,TGTGCCAGCAGCCTAGGGACGGGGACCTTCTACGAGCAGTACTTC,CASSLGTGTFYEQYF
TRBJ2-2,TRBV5-1,many,.,TGCGCCAGCAGCGTCGTGGATGCGAACACCGGGGAGCTGTTTTTT,CASSVVDANTGELFF
TRBJ2-1,TRBV7-2,many,TRBD2,TGTGCCAGCAGCCTGTATGGGACTAGCGGGAGGTACGAGCAGTTCTTC,CASSLYGTSGRYEQFF
TRBJ2-1,TRBV5-1,.,.,TGCGCCAGCAGCTCCGCTACGGGTGGGTCCTACAATGAGCAGTTCTTC,CASSSATGGSYNEQFF
TRBJ2-5,TRBV25-1,.,.,TGTGCCAGCAGTGATATCGGAGGGTTCGGGCAAGAGACCCAGTACTTC,CASSDIGGFGQETQYF
TRBJ2-7,TRBV20-1,few,.,TGCAGTGCTAGATCGGACAGAGTCTACGAGCAGTACTTC,CSARSDRVYEQYF
TRBJ2-7,TRBV11-2,few,TRBD2,TGTGCCAGCAGCTCGGGGCGGAGCGGGAGGCTTTACGAGCAGTACTTC,CASSSGRSGRLYEQYF
TRBJ2-1,TRBV3-1,.,TRBD2,TGTGCCAGCAGCCGTCTAGCGGGGGATCTGGGTGAGCAGTTCTTC,CASSRLAGDLGEQFF
TRBJ2-1,TRBV12-3/TRBV12-4,.,TRBD1,TGTGCCAGCAGTTCCTACCTCGAACAGGGGAATGAGCAGTTCTTC,CASSSYLEQGNEQFF
TRBJ1-1,TRBV25-1,.,.,TGTGCCAGCAGTGCGTCGTACCCCTTGAACACTGAAGCTTTCTTT,CASSASYPLNTEAFF
TRBJ2-7,TRBV6-5,.,.,TGTGCCAGCAGTTACTCCCTTGTGCAGGTGGGTGGGCACGAGCAGTACTTC,CASSYSLVQVGGHEQYF
TRBJ1-5,TRBV12-3/TRBV12-4,.,.,TGTGCCAGCAGCCTTGACAGCTACAATCAGCCCCAGCATTTT,CASSLDSYNQPQHF
TRBJ2-5,TRBV4-2,few,.,TGTGCCAGCAGCCAAGATTGGGGGCTAGCGGTCCAGACCCAGTACTTC,CASSQDWGLAVQTQYF
TRBJ2-7,TRBV27,few,TRBD2,TGTGCCAGCAGTTTAGGTGGGGGAGGGACCTACGAGCAGTACTTC,CASSLGGGGTYEQYF
TRBJ2-5,TRBV11-2,.,.,TGTGCCAGCAGCTCGGCCAATCCCAGAGGGACCCAGTACTTC,CASSSANPRGTQYF
TRBJ2-5,TRBV11-3,.,TRBD1,TGTGCCAGCAGCGGAGACAGGGTACAGACCCAGTACTTC,CASSGDRVQTQYF
TRBJ1-6,TRBV7-9,.,.,TGTGCCAGCAGCTTAGATCCCGGACACATGTATAATTCACCCCTCCACTTT,CASSLDPGHMYNSPLHF
TRBJ2-7,TRBV5-6,few,.,TGTGCCAGCAGCGCCACAGCCTCCGAGCAGTACTTC,CASSATASEQYF
TRBJ1-1,TRBV12-3/TRBV12-4,.,.,TGTGCCAGCACCAGACAGCCCCGTGGCACTGAAGCTTTCTTT,CASTRQPRGTEAFF
TRBJ2-5,TRBV11-2,.,TRBD2,TGTGCCAGCAGCTCAGGGTGGACTAGCGGTATCCAAGAGACCCAGTACTTC,CASSSGWTSGIQETQYF
TRBJ2-7,TRBV4-1,many,.,TGCGCCAGCAGCCAAGATAACGCCTACTACGAGCAGTACTTC,CASSQDNAYYEQYF
TRBJ1-2,TRBV6-2/TRBV6-3,once,.,TGTGCCAGCAGCCCTGCGGGGGCCGACTATGGCTACACCTTC,CASSPAGADYGYTF
TRBJ2-5,TRBV2,.,.,TGTGCCAGCACAGGATTTGAGACCCAGTACTTC,CASTGFETQYF
TRBJ2-2,TRBV5-1,few,.,TGCGCCAGCAGCATCGATGGGCCCGGCACCGGGGAGCTGTTTTTT,CASSIDGPGTGELFF
TRBJ1-6,TRBV5-1,.,.,TGCGCCAGCGGGAACGGTGGTAATTCACCCCTCCACTTT,CASGNGGNSPLHF
TRBJ2-5,TRBV12-3/TRBV12-4,.,.,TGTGCCAGCAGTCCCGGGCTCCCCTTAGGAGAGACCCAGTACTTC,CASSPGLPLGETQYF
TRBJ2-1,TRBV5-6,few,TRBD1,TGTGCCAGCAGCGCCGGGACAGGGGTTGTCAATGAGCAGTTCTTC,CASSAGTGVVNEQFF
TRBJ1-1,TRBV29-1,.,TRBD1,TGCAGCGTTCCGACAGGGCCCATGAACACTGAAGCTTTCTTT,CSVPTGPMNTEAFF
TRBJ1-6,TRBV7-6,few,.,TGTGCCAGCAGCTTGGCGCCGGGCTCCTATAATTCACCCCTCCACTTT,CASSLAPGSYNSPLHF
TRBJ2-1,TRBV5-1,few,TRBD2,TGCGCCAGCAGCTCGACTAGCGGGAGGGCCCGAGCCTACAATGAGCAGTTCTTC,CASSSTSGRARAYNEQFF
TRBJ1-1,TRBV29-1,many,TRBD1,TGCAGCGTTGAGAGGGACAGGGTAGTCATGAACACTGAAGCTTTCTTT,CSVERDRVVMNTEAFF
TRBJ1-2,TRBV29-1,.,.,TGCAGCGTTCCGGACGGGTATGGCTACACCTTC,CSVPDGYGYTF
TRBJ2-6,TRBV5-1,many,.,TGCGCCAGTACAGACTCCTCTGGGGCCAACGTCCTGACTTTC,CASTDSSGANVLTF
TRBJ2-7,TRBV7-2,few,.,TGTGCCAGCAGCCGAGGGTCCCTGCCCTACGAGCAGTACTTC,CASSRGSLPYEQYF
TRBJ2-1,TRBV21-1,few,.,TGTGCCAGCAGCAAACAAGAAGTCGGCGAAGCCACTGAGCAGTTCTTC,CASSKQEVGEATEQFF
TRBJ2-1,TRBV6-2/TRBV6-3,.,TRBD2,TGTGCCAGCAGTTTCCGGACTAGCGGGAGCGGTGAGCAGTTCTTC,CASSFRTSGSGEQFF
TRBJ2-6,TRBV12-3/TRBV12-4,few,.,TGTGCCAGCAGTCCTGCCCCTTTC,CASSPAPF
TRBJ2-5,TRBV5-1,.,TRBD1,TGCGCCAGCAGCTTGGCCGGACAGGGTTACAAAGAGACCCAGTACTTC,CASSLAGQGYKETQYF
TRBJ2-7,TRBV20-1,.,TRBD2,TGCAGTGCCCACATCGACGCGGGAGCGGGCGAGCAGTACTTC,CSAHIDAGAGEQYF
TRBJ1-4,TRBV20-1,many,.,TGCAGTGCCCAGGCCCCCTTGGGCGAAAAACTGTTTTTT,CSAQAPLGEKLFF
TRBJ2-7,TRBV18,many,.,TGTGCCAGCTCACCGATCGGACAATCCGAGCAGTACTTC,CASSPIGQSEQYF